This T cell receptor (beta chain) was captured in a study of Graves' ophthalmopathy and Graves' hyperthyroidism. Whole-study findings and limits: Forecasting of ophthalmopathy progression by the model achieved almost 71% sensitivity and around 72% specificity.

The sequenced template was RNA, covering the TCR beta CDR3 region. Scientists carried out first-round RT-PCR using HTBI primers and then a second-round multiplex PCR. From the multiplex PCR reads, TCRdb called clonotypes with MiXCR, one entry per CDR3 protein. The sample records some 360,000 distinct CDR3 sequences, about a sixth being singletons. Many counts were recorded for this clonotype. Its antigen is as yet unknown. Ages of hyperthyroidism patients ran from 18 to 65, and their diagnoses were new, under 2 months' duration. Certain patients, namely those with other autoimmune diseases, uncontrolled infections, pregnancy or lactation, were excluded. Orbital computed tomography and thyroid ultrasound, along with TRAb, serum thyroxine and clinical symptoms, underpinned diagnosis. The sequencing sample was made of peripheral blood. This clonotype was obtained from an adult woman with stable Graves' hyperthyroidism.

In DNA, the CDR3 is TGTGCCAGCAGTGAAGGATTCGGGACGGTCTACGAGCAGTACTTC. This codes for CASSEGFGTVYEQYF. The J gene is TRBJ2-7, the V gene TRBV6-1; D could derive from TRBD1 or TRBD2 (5 bases each). This CDR3 contains 15 residues. Trimming stripped 1 base from V and 3 bases from J, with 13 bases between. Germline CDR1 MNHNS, CDR2 SASEGT.